The present TCR beta chain was sequenced within a study of identical twins. The CDR3 sequence is 12 residues long. V was cut by 5 bases and J by 3 bases, with 10 bases left in between. CDR1 and CDR2 (germline): DFQATT, SNEGSKA (reference sequence). Only a few counts were recorded for this clonotype. Template switching created a universal primer site, and the cDNA included unique molecular identifiers. TCRdb re-called the 5' RACE reads with MiXCR, one entry per CDR3 protein. The data show more than 400,000 distinct CDR3 sequences, roughly 15% seen once. These same data were also listed under a study on yellow fever vaccine responses in identical twins.

Sequenced input: CD4+ T cells sorted from blood. The receptor was derived from a young woman in good health. The chain is built from TRBV20-1 and TRBJ1-1; possibly TRBD1 for D (5 bases). CDR3 sequence reads: CSALQGDTEAFF. The CDR3 DNA reads as TGCAGTGCTCTCCAGGGTGACACTGAAGCTTTCTTT.